This TCR beta chain was identified during a study of CD8 T cells in Susac syndrome. Reverse transcription of roughly 0.45 to 1 ug RNA was performed with random hexamers. An immunoSEQ multiplex PCR amplified TCR beta CDR3 over 54 Vbeta and 13 Jbeta. TCRdb fed the immunoSEQ multiplex PCR reads into MiXCR, producing one record per CDR3 protein. This sample has a few hundred thousand distinct CDR3 sequences, with around 83% found just once. The sequenced target, TCR beta, came from blood CD8+ and CD4+ T cells. In the multiple sclerosis control group, patients were treatment-naive and had stable or active relapsing-remitting disease. FACS was used to enrich TEMRA cells, whereas the CD8+ and CD4+ T cells were obtained by negative isolation. Sequencing was carried out using CD8+ T cells from PBMCs. The TCR sequence derives from a human donor with multiple sclerosis.

This CDR3 is CACRTFGGYTF. The CDR3 DNA is TGTGCCTGTCGGACGTTCGGAGGCTACACCTTC. The chain joins TRBV30 to TRBJ1-2, with D hard to call. The CDR3 contains 11 residues. CDR1 is GTSNPN and CDR2 is SVGIG in the germline V gene (reference sequence). V lost 6 bases and J 8 bases, leaving 13 bases between the germline ends. The full variable domain, with the rest looked up from reference TRBV30 and TRBJ1-2, is SQTIHQWPATLVQPVGSPLSLECTVEGTSNPNLYWYRQAAGRGLQLLFYSVGIGQISSEVPQNLSASRPQDRQFILSSKKLLLSDSGFYLCACRTFGGYTFGSGTRLTVV.